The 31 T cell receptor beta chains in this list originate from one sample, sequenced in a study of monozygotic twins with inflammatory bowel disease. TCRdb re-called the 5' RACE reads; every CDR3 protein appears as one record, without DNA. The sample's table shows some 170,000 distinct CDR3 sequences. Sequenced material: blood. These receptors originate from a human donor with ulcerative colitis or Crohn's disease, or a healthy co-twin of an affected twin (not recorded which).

CDR3 sequence reads: CASTPDRGLGETQYF. The rearrangement links TRBV5-1 to TRBJ2-5; there is no DNA to check the TCRdb D call of TRBD1. CDR3 length: 15 amino acids. Germline lookup yields CDR1 SGHRS and CDR2 YFSETQ. The full variable domain, its missing parts supplied by reference TRBV5-1 and TRBJ2-5, is KAGVTQTPRYLIKTRGQQVTLSCSPISGHRSVSWYQQTPGQGLQFLFEYFSETQRNKGNFPGRFSGRQFSNSRSEMNVSTLELGDSALYLCASTPDRGLGETQYFGPGTRLLVL.

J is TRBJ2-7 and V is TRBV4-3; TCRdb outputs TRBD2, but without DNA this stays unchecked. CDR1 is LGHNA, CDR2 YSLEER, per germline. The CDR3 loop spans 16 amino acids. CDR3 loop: CASSHGTSGSGNEQYF.

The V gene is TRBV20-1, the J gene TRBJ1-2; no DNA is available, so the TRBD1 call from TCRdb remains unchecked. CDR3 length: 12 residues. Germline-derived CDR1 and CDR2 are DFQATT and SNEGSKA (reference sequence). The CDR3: CSKEQGPLRYTF.

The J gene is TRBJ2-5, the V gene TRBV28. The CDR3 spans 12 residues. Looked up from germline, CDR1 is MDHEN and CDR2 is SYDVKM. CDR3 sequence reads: CASTTSQETQYF.

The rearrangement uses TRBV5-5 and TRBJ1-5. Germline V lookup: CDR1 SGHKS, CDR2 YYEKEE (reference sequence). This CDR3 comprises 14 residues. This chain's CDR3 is CASSLDWGTQPQHF.

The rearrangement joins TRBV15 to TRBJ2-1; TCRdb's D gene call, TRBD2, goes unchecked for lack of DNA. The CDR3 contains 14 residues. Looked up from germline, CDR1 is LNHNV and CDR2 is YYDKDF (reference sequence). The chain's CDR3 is CATSIGDGPNEQFF. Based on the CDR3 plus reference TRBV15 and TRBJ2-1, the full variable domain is DAMVIQNPRYQVTQFGKPVTLSCSQTLNHNVMYWYQQKSSQAPKLLFHYYDKDFNNEADTPDNFQSRRPNTSFCFLDIRSPGLGDTAMYLCATSIGDGPNEQFFGPGTRLTVL.

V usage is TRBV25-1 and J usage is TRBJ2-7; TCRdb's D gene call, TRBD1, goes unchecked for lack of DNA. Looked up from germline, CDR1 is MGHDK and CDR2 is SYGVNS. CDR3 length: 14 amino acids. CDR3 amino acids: CASTPAGGAYEQYF.

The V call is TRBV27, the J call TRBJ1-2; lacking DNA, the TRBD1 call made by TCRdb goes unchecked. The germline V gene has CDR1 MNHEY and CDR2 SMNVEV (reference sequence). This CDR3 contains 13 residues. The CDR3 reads CASSLDRDYGYTF.

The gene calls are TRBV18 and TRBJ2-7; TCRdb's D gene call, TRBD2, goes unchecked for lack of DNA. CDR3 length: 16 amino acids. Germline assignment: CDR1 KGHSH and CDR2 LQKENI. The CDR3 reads CASSSPRASGRYEQYF.

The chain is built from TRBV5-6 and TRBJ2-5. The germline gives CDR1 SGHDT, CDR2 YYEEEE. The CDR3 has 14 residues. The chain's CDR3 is CASSLATFQETQYF.

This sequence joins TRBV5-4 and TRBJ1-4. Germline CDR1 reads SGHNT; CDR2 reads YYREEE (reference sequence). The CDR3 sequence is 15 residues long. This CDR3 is CASSPDWQRNEKLFF.

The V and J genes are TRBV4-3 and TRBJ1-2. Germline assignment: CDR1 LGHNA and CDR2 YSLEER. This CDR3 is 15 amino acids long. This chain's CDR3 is CASSQDRTAYYGYTF.

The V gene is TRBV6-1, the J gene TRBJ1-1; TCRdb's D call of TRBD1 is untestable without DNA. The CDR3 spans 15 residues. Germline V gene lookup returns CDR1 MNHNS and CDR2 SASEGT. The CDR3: CASSDMGSPYTEAFF.

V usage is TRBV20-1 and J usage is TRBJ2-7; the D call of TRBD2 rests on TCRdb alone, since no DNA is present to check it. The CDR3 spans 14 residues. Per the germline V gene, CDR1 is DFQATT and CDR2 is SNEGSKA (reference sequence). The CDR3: CSARLASGSYEQYF.

The CDR3 region is CASSPYSGGDNEQFF. The chain joins TRBV12-3 or TRBV12-4 to TRBJ2-1; TCRdb's D call of TRBD2 is untestable without DNA. The CDR3 spans 15 residues.

The CDR3 sequence: CASSEAGRSYNEQFF. The chain links TRBV6-1 to TRBJ2-1. The length of the CDR3 is 15 residues. Per germline, CDR1 MNHNS and CDR2 SASEGT.

The CDR3 reads CNAERRGRWVQFF. The chain links TRBV29-1 to TRBJ2-1; TCRdb selects TRBD1, and the lack of DNA leaves this call unchecked. CDR3 length equals 13 residues. Germline V gives CDR1 SQVTM, CDR2 ANQGSEA.

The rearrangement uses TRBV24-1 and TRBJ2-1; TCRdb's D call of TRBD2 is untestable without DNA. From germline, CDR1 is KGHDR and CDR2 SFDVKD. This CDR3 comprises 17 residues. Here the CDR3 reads CATSDQTSGREVNEQFF.

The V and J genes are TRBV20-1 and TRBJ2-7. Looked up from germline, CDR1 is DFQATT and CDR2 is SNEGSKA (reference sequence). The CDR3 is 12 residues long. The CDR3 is CSARRSLYEQYF.

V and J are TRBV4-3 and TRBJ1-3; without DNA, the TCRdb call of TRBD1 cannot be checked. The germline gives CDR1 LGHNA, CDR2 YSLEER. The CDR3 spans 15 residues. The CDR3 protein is CASSPGYGSGNTIYF.

CDR3 loop: CASSMGQAVIGEKLFF. V usage is TRBV19 and J usage is TRBJ1-4; TCRdb calls TRBD1, which cannot be checked without DNA. This CDR3 has 16 amino acids. Germline V lookup: CDR1 LNHDA, CDR2 SQIVND (reference sequence).

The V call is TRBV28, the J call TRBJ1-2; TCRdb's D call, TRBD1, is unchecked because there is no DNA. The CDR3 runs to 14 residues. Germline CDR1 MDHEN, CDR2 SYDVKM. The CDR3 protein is CASSLGGQTYGYTF.

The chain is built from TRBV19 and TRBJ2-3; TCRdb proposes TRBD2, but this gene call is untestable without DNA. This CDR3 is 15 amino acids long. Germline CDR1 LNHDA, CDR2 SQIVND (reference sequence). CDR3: CATSLTSGRADTQYF.

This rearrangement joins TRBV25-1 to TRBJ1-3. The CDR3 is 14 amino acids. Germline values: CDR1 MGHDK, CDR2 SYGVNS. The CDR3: CASSSRGTGNTIYF.

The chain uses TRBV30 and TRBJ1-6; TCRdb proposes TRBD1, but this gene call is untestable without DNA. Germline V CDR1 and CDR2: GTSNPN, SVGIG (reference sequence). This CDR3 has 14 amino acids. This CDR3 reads CAWSPRGSNSPLHF.

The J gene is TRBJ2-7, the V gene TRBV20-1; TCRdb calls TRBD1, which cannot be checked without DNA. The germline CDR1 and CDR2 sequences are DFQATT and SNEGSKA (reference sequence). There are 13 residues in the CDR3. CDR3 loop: CSAKGGGGGEQYF.

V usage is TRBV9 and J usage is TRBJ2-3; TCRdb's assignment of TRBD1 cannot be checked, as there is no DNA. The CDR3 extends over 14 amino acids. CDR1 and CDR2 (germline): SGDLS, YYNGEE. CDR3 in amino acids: CASSPQVGRGTQYF.

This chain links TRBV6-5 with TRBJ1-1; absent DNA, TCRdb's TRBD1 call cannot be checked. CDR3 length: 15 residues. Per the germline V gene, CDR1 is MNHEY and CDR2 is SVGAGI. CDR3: CASSYRVGGNTEAFF.

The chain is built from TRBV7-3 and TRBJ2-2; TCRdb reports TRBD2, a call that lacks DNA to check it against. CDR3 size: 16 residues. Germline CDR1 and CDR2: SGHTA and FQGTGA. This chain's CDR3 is CASSLGAGGPVGELFF.

The CDR3 loop is CASSLTGTEFYSNQPQHF. The V gene is TRBV28, the J gene TRBJ1-5; the TRBD1 assignment by TCRdb is unverifiable without DNA. This CDR3 comprises 18 residues. The V gene's germline CDR1 is MDHEN and CDR2 SYDVKM.

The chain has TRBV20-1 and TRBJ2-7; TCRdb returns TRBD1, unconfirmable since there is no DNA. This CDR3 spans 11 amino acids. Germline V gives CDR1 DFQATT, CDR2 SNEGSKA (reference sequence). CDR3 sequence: CSAEQGTEQYF.